This T cell receptor (beta chain) was found in a study of blood T cell repertoires in COVID-19. Per the authors' pipeline: Quantification of nucleated cells was approximated via reference gene primer amplification. Using immunoSEQ multiplex PCR, the repertoire was profiled, and TCRdb retains in-frame clones only, with some absent. That table furnishes V, J and clone size, whereas the DNA furnished D and trimming. The table includes approximately 130,000 clones, approximately 84% detected once. In its sample, this clone was seen once. The CDR3 is made up of 13 amino acids. The germline CDR1 and CDR2 sequences are SGHNT and YENEEA. V was clipped by 1 base and J by 4 bases, with 7 bases between them.

The chain is built from TRBV11-3 and TRBJ1-1; the D gene is possibly TRBD1 (5 bases). The sample comprised peripheral blood. The TCR was taken from a human donor in a cohort sampled during active COVID-19. The CDR3 DNA follows: TGTGCCAGCAGCTTAGTGGGGGGCACTGAAGCTTTCTTT. As protein: CASSLVGGTEAFF.